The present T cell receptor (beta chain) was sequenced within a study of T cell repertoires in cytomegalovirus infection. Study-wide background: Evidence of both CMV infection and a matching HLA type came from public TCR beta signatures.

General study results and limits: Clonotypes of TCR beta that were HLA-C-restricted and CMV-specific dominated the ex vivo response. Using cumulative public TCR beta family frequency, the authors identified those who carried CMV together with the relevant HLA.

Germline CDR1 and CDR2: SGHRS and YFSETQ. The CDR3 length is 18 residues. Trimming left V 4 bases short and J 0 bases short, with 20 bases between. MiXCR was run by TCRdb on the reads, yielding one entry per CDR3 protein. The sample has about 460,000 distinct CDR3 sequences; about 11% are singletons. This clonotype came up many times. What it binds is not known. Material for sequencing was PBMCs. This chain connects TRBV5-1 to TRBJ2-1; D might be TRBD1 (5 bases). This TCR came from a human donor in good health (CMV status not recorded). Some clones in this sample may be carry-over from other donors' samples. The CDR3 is CASSLEPHRSSSYNEQFF. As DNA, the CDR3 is TGCGCCAGCAGCCTGGAACCGCACAGGTCAAGCTCCTACAATGAGCAGTTCTTC.